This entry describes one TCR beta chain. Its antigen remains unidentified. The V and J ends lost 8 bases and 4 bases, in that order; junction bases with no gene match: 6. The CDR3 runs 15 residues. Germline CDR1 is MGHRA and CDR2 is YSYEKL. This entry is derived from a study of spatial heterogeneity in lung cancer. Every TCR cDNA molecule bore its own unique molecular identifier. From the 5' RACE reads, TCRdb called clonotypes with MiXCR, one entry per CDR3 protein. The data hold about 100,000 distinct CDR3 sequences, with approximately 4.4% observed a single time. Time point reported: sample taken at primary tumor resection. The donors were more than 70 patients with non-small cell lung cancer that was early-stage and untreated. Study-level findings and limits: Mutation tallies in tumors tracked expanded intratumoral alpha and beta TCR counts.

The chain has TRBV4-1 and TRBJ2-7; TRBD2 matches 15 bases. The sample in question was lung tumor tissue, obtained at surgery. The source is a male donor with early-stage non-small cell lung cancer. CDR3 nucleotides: TGCGCCAGCGGCAAAGGGACTAGCGGGAGGTACGAGCAGTACTTC. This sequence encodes CASGKGTSGRYEQYF.